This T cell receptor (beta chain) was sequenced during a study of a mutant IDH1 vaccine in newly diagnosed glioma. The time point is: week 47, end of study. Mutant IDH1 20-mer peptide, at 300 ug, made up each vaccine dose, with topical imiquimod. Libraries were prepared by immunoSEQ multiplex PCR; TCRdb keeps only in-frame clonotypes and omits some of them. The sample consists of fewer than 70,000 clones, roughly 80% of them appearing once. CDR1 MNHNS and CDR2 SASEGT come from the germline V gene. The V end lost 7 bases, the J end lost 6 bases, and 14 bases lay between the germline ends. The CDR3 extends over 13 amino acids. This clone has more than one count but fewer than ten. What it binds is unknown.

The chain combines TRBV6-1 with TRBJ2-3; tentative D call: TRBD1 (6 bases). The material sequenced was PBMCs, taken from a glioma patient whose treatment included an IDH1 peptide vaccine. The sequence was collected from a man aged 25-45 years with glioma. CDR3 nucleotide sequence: TGTGCCAGCAATGCAGGGGAGTGGGATACGCAGTATTTT. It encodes CASNAGEWDTQYF.